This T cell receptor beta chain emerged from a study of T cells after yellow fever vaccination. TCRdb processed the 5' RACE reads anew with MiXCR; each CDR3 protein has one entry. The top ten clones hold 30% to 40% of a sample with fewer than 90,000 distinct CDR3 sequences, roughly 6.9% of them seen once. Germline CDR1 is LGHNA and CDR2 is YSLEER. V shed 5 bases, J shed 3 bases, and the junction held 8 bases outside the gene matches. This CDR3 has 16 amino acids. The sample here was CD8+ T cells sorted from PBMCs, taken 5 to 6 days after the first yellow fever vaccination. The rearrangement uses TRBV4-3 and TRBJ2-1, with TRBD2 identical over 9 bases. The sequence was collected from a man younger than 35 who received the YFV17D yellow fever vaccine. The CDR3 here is CASSTPAGGLYNEQFF. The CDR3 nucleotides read TGCGCCAGCAGCACTCCGGCGGGGGGGCTCTACAATGAGCAGTTCTTC.